The 10 T cell receptor beta chains in this list originate from one sample, sequenced in a study of CD8+CD57+ T cells in acquired aplastic anemia. Sequencing involved patients with CD8+CD57+ cell expansion previously shown by flow cytometry. Template material for TCR beta VDJ and CDR3 profiling consisted of genomic DNA. TCRdb reanalysed the reads using MiXCR and keeps one entry per CDR3 protein. This table holds 250,000 to 350,000 distinct CDR3 sequences, 56% found once. Sequenced sample: sorted CD4+, CD8+, or CD8+CD57+ T cells (not recorded which) from PBMCs. All receptors come from a human donor with aplastic anemia.

The chain uses TRBV12-5 and TRBJ2-5; TRBD1 is a possible D gene (6 bases). V gave up 6 bases and J gave up 1 base, with 12 bases separating them. Germline V gene data show CDR1 as LGHNT and CDR2 as FRNRAP. The CDR3 is 14 residues long. In nucleotides, the CDR3 is TGTGCTAGTGGCTTTTCGGACAGCCAAGAGACCCAGTACTTC. Its translation: CASGFSDSQETQYF.

This clonotype was found many times. V gene TRBV27 combines with J gene TRBJ1-1, with D possibly TRBD1 on 5 matching bases. V lost 6 bases to trimming and J lost 1 base, with 6 bases between them. The CDR3 extends over 12 amino acids. Germline V gives CDR1 MNHEY, CDR2 SMNVEV (reference sequence). CDR3 protein: CASRGPNTEAFF. CDR3 coding DNA: TGTGCCAGCAGGGGGCCGAACACTGAAGCTTTCTTT.

As for this clonotype: A read error may produce the germline difference seen at one junction end. This chain links TRBV20-1 with TRBJ2-6; no firm D call. The CDR3 is 13 amino acids. Germline values: CDR1 DFQATT, CDR2 SNEGSKA (reference sequence). Here the CDR3 reads CNANLPGANVLTF. CDR3 DNA: TGCAATGCTAATCTACCGGGGGCCAACGTCCTGACTTTC.

The chain has TRBV20-1 and TRBJ2-3; TRBD2 matches 7 bases. The CDR3 has 16 residues. The germline V gene encodes CDR1 DFQATT and CDR2 SNEGSKA (reference sequence). J lost 0 bases, V lost 0 bases, and 6 bases had no gene match. The CDR3 nucleotides read TGCAGTGCTAGAGATCTCCTAGCGGCTAGCACAGATACGCAGTATTTT. It yields the protein CSARDLLAASTDTQYF.

J is TRBJ1-2 and V is TRBV19, with D uncertain. The V and J ends lost 2 bases and 8 bases respectively, with 9 bases between them. Looked up from germline, CDR1 is LNHDA and CDR2 is SQIVND (reference sequence). This CDR3 has 12 amino acids. The CDR3 is CASSIRGSGYTF. The DNA for the CDR3 is TGTGCCAGTAGTATACGCGGCAGCGGCTACACCTTC.

This clonotype showed up just a few times. The chain joins TRBV20-1 to TRBJ2-5; no clear D. V dropped 3 bases and J dropped 1 base, with 9 bases sitting between them. The CDR3 totals 13 residues. The V gene's germline CDR1 is DFQATT and CDR2 SNEGSKA (reference sequence). Here the CDR3 DNA reads TGCAGTGCTAGCATTGCCATCCAAGAGACCCAGTACTTC. It codes for CSASIAIQETQYF.

This clonotype was seen at least ten times. The rearrangement joins TRBV7-8 to TRBJ1-6; 11 nucleotides match TRBD1. The V gene's germline CDR1 is SGHVS and CDR2 FQNEAQ. The ends lost 3 bases at V and 9 bases at J; junction bases unmatched: 7. The CDR3 length is 16 residues. The chain's CDR3 is CASSFTAGTGGSPLHF. CDR3 bases: TGTGCCAGCAGCTTTACCGCCGGGACAGGGGGTTCACCCCTCCACTTT. The variable domain in full, completed from reference TRBV7-8 and TRBJ1-6, reads GAGVSQSPRYKVAKRGQDVALRCDPISGHVSLFWYQQALGQGPEFLTYFQNEAQLDKSGLPSDRFFAERPEGSVSTLKIQRTQQEDSAVYLCASSFTAGTGGSPLHFGNGTRLTVT.

This rearrangement joins TRBV7-2 to TRBJ2-3, with 11 bases identical to TRBD2. The germline gives CDR1 SGHTA, CDR2 FQGNSA. V gave up 2 bases and J gave up 4 bases; unmatched junction bases: 2. The CDR3 loop spans 15 amino acids. CDR3 DNA sequence: TGTGCCAGCAGCTTACGACTAGCGGGGTCAGATACGCAGTATTTT. Residues: CASSLRLAGSDTQYF. The full variable domain, in which reference TRBV7-2 and TRBJ2-3 provide the parts outside the CDR3, is GAGVSQSPSNKVTEKGKDVELRCDPISGHTALYWYRQSLGQGLEFLIYFQGNSAPDKSGLPSDRFSAERTGGSVSTLTIQRTQQEDSAVYLCASSLRLAGSDTQYFGPGTRLTVL.

This clonotype was seen more than once but under ten times. This sequence joins TRBV7-8 and TRBJ1-5; perhaps TRBD1 as D (5 bases). Trimming shortened V by 2 bases and J by 5 bases, and 10 bases separated the two germline ends. Germline lookup yields CDR1 SGHVS and CDR2 FQNEAQ. This CDR3 comprises 14 residues. The CDR3, as DNA: TGTGCCAGCAGCTTATCAGGGATGGATCAGCCCCAGCATTTT. Translation gives CASSLSGMDQPQHF.

The chain links TRBV9 to TRBJ2-3, with 8 bases fitting TRBD2. The CDR3 has 15 residues. The germline V gene encodes CDR1 SGDLS and CDR2 YYNGEE. The V and J ends lost 5 bases and 1 base, in that order; junction bases with no gene match: 6. CDR3 amino acids: CASSVTSAGTDTQYF. CDR3 DNA sequence: TGTGCCAGCAGTGTGACTAGCGCCGGCACAGATACGCAGTATTTT.